Below, 31 T cell receptor beta chains from the same sample are listed, as sequenced in a study of cytomegalovirus exposure and HLA in healthy donors. 13 Jbeta primers and 60 Vbeta primers were used for the PCR. Profiling relied on immunoSEQ multiplex PCR, and the TCRdb table lists in-frame clones only, not all of them. The repertoire holds about 180,000 clones, with 77% as singletons. Source material: PBMCs. These receptors all come from a young man in good health and CMV-seronegative.

The V and J genes are TRBV19 and TRBJ2-1; 10 bases align to TRBD2. CDR1 is LNHDA and CDR2 is SQIVND in the germline V gene (reference sequence). With 3 bases clipped from V and 8 bases from J, the junction kept 4 bases outside the gene matches. The CDR3 has 14 amino acids. CDR3 sequence (DNA): TGTGCCAGTAGTATGCCTAGCGGGGGCTATGAGCAGTTCTTC. Protein product: CASSMPSGGYEQFF. Based on the CDR3 plus reference TRBV19 and TRBJ2-1, the full variable domain is DGGITQSPKYLFRKEGQNVTLSCEQNLNHDAMYWYRQDPGQGLRLIYYSQIVNDFQKGDIAEGYSVSREKKESFPLTVTSAQKNPTAFYLCASSMPSGGYEQFFGPGTRLTVL.

The chain is built from TRBV6-5 and TRBJ1-1, with 9 bases that match TRBD1. There are 14 residues in the CDR3. The germline V gene has CDR1 MNHEY and CDR2 SVGAGI. Trimming removed 4 bases from V and 7 bases from J; junction bases left unmatched: 7. The CDR3: CASSFDRGIDEAFF. CDR3 nucleotides: TGTGCCAGCAGTTTTGACAGGGGGATAGATGAAGCTTTCTTT.

The chain has TRBV19 and TRBJ1-2; possibly TRBD1 for D (5 bases). V was clipped by 5 bases and J by 0 bases, with 13 bases between them. Germline CDR1 is LNHDA and CDR2 is SQIVND (reference sequence). The CDR3 covers 15 residues. The CDR3 spells CASSSGILTNYGYTF. The CDR3, as DNA: TGTGCCAGTAGTTCAGGGATACTAACTAACTATGGCTACACCTTC. The full variable domain, its missing parts supplied by reference TRBV19 and TRBJ1-2, is DGGITQSPKYLFRKEGQNVTLSCEQNLNHDAMYWYRQDPGQGLRLIYYSQIVNDFQKGDIAEGYSVSREKKESFPLTVTSAQKNPTAFYLCASSSGILTNYGYTFGSGTRLTVV.

This clone was recorded a few times. This chain links TRBV25-1 with TRBJ2-3, with D possibly matching TRBD2 (6 bases). The V end was cut by 1 base, the J end by 1 base, with 9 bases between. The CDR3 spans 15 residues. Germline V CDR1 and CDR2: MGHDK, SYGVNS. CDR3 sequence: CASSEFVAGTDTQYF. Written as DNA, the CDR3 is TGTGCCAGCAGTGAATTTGTAGCGGGCACAGATACGCAGTATTTT.

Worth noting for this clone: This sample also contains other DNA sequences that code for the same CDR3. The chain uses TRBV30 and TRBJ2-3; TRBD2 might be the D (5 bases). The V and J ends lost 0 bases and 4 bases respectively, with 8 bases between them. The CDR3 spans 13 residues. Germline V gene data show CDR1 as GTSNPN and CDR2 as SVGIG (reference sequence). Written as DNA, the CDR3 is TGTGCCTGGAGTGTACGGCGGGCAGATACGCAGTATTTT. This translates into CAWSVRRADTQYF.

This clone was observed once. The chain carries TRBV18 and TRBJ1-5, with D perhaps TRBD1 (5 bases). Trimming stripped 0 bases from V and 6 bases from J, with 12 bases between. The germline gives CDR1 KGHSH, CDR2 LQKENI. This CDR3 comprises 15 residues. The DNA of the CDR3 is TGTGCCAGCTCACCACCCCCAGGGATGGGTCAGCCCCAGCATTTT. Protein: CASSPPPGMGQPQHF.

This chain joins TRBV6-5 and TRBJ2-5, with D possibly matching TRBD2 (7 bases). V was clipped by 3 bases and J by 5 bases, with 16 bases between them. CDR3 length: 15 residues. Per germline, CDR1 MNHEY and CDR2 SVGAGI. CDR3 sequence (DNA): TGTGCCAGCAGTTATTTGGGGGGGGCAAGGGAGACCCAGTACTTC. Its protein is CASSYLGGARETQYF.

J is TRBJ2-1 and V is TRBV7-2; D is unresolved. Trimming cost V 6 bases and J 8 bases, with 14 bases left between them. This CDR3 has 13 residues. CDR1 and CDR2 (germline): SGHTA, FQGNSA. The CDR3 coding sequence is TGTGCCAGCAGACCTTACGGGTGGGATGAGCAGTTCTTC. Its translation: CASRPYGWDEQFF.

The chain recombines TRBV7-2 with TRBJ2-4; D is perhaps TRBD1 (6 bases). V was pared by 4 bases and J by 5 bases, with 15 bases between. The CDR3 has 15 residues. CDR1 is SGHTA and CDR2 is FQGNSA in the germline V gene. In DNA form, the CDR3 reads TGTGCCAGCAGCTCCCGACAGGTCCCCCAAAACATTCAGTACTTC. It specifies CASSSRQVPQNIQYF. The full variable domain, its missing parts supplied by reference TRBV7-2 and TRBJ2-4, is GAGVSQSPSNKVTEKGKDVELRCDPISGHTALYWYRQSLGQGLEFLIYFQGNSAPDKSGLPSDRFSAERTGGSVSTLTIQRTQQEDSAVYLCASSSRQVPQNIQYFGAGTRLSVL.

V is TRBV5-1 and J is TRBJ2-5; 8 bases are a match to TRBD2. The end of the DNA is better explained by TRBJ2-7, so the J call may be wrong. The germline V gene has CDR1 SGHRS and CDR2 YFSETQ. The CDR3 is made up of 17 amino acids. CDR3 region: CASSHHTGSGSSYEQYF. CDR3 DNA: TGCGCCAGCAGCCACCACACGGGGAGCGGGAGCTCCTACGAGCAGTACTTC.

This rearrangement joins TRBV19 to TRBJ2-1; 8 bases are a match to TRBD2. The V gene end was trimmed by 5 bases and the J gene end by 0 bases; junction bases not matched to a gene: 6. The germline V gene has CDR1 LNHDA and CDR2 SQIVND (reference sequence). The CDR3 is 16 amino acids. The CDR3 bases are TGTGCCAGTAGTTCCCAAGCGGGGGCCTCCTACAATGAGCAGTTCTTC. Encoded protein: CASSSQAGASYNEQFF. Variable domain in full (rest from reference TRBV19 and TRBJ2-1): DGGITQSPKYLFRKEGQNVTLSCEQNLNHDAMYWYRQDPGQGLRLIYYSQIVNDFQKGDIAEGYSVSREKKESFPLTVTSAQKNPTAFYLCASSSQAGASYNEQFFGPGTRLTVL.

The J gene is TRBJ1-5, the V gene TRBV10-2; D remains unclear. V lost 6 bases, J lost 3 bases, and 12 bases lay in between. The CDR3 is made up of 14 amino acids. Germline CDR1 is WSHSY and CDR2 is SAAADI. CDR3 coding DNA: TGCGCCAGCAGACACATCGGGGTCAATCAGCCCCAGCATTTT. It yields the protein CASRHIGVNQPQHF.

This chain joins TRBV10-3 and TRBJ2-5; 7 nucleotides match TRBD1. CDR3 length: 17 amino acids. The V gene's germline CDR1 is ENHRY and CDR2 SYGVKD. V shed 2 bases, J shed 0 bases, and the junction held 9 bases outside the gene matches. CDR3 amino acids: CAISEPDRGGYQETQYF. CDR3 coding DNA: TGTGCCATCAGTGAGCCCGACAGAGGGGGCTACCAAGAGACCCAGTACTTC.

This clone appeared once. The genes are TRBV27 and TRBJ2-1; 10 bases agree with TRBD2. Germline lookup yields CDR1 MNHEY and CDR2 SMNVEV (reference sequence). J was trimmed by 4 bases and V by 5 bases; bases with no gene match: 2. This CDR3 comprises 14 residues. The CDR3 sequence: CASSISGGYNEQFF. As DNA, the CDR3 is TGTGCCAGCAGTATTAGCGGGGGGTACAATGAGCAGTTCTTC.

This chain uses TRBV4-3 with TRBJ2-7, with 7 bases identical to TRBD1. Germline CDR1 and CDR2: LGHNA and YSLEER. V lost 0 bases to trimming and J lost 4 bases; unmatched junction nucleotides: 6. The CDR3 spans 15 residues. The CDR3 here is CASSQDHRGVYEQYF. CDR3 bases: TGCGCCAGCAGCCAAGATCACAGGGGCGTTTACGAGCAGTACTTC.

V usage is TRBV4-2 and J usage is TRBJ2-1; 7 nucleotides line up with TRBD1. CDR1 LGHNA and CDR2 YNFKEQ come from the germline V gene. This CDR3 contains 16 residues. The ends lost 0 bases at V and 4 bases at J; junction bases unmatched: 6. The CDR3 region has the DNA TGTGCCAGCAGCCAAGATTTGAACAGGGGATACAATGAGCAGTTCTTC. Protein: CASSQDLNRGYNEQFF.

The chain couples TRBV7-8 to TRBJ2-3, with 9 bases identical to TRBD2. The CDR3 totals 15 residues. The germline gives CDR1 SGHVS, CDR2 FQNEAQ. Trimming cost V 5 bases and J 1 base; bases outside gene matches: 4. In nucleotides, the CDR3 is TGTGCCAGCAGCGCCCAGCGGGGGGGCACAGATACGCAGTATTTT. This encodes CASSAQRGGTDTQYF.

This chain uses TRBV7-6 with TRBJ2-7; 9 bases line up with TRBD2. V trimming: 3 bases; J trimming: 3 bases; junction bases outside the gene matches: 12. Germline V gene sequence: CDR1 SGHVS, CDR2 FNYEAQ. The CDR3 runs 17 residues. CDR3 in DNA: TGTGCCAGCAGCTTCCCGCCGGGGAGCGGGAGGAACTACGAGCAGTACTTC. Translating gives CASSFPPGSGRNYEQYF.

This clone was counted a single time. This chain connects TRBV9 to TRBJ1-5, with no clear D. V lost 0 bases, J lost 5 bases, and 6 bases lay in between. The CDR3 is 13 residues long. Germline values: CDR1 SGDLS, CDR2 YYNGEE. CDR3 sequence: CASSVDTYQPQHF. CDR3 bases: TGTGCCAGCAGCGTAGACACCTATCAGCCCCAGCATTTT.

V is TRBV25-1 and J is TRBJ2-1, with D perhaps TRBD2 (6 bases). V lost 9 bases and J 0 bases, leaving 12 bases between the germline ends. The CDR3 is 14 amino acids. The germline V gene has CDR1 MGHDK and CDR2 SYGVNS. The CDR3 DNA follows: TGTGCCAGTCAGCCCGGGGGCTCCTACAATGAGCAGTTCTTC. It codes for CASQPGGSYNEQFF. The variable domain in full, completed from reference TRBV25-1 and TRBJ2-1, reads EADIYQTPRYLVIGTGKKITLECSQTMGHDKMYWYQQDPGMELHLIHYSYGVNSTEKGDLSSESTVSRIRTEHFPLTLESARPSHTSQYLCASQPGGSYNEQFFGPGTRLTVL.

The rearrangement uses TRBV6-6 and TRBJ1-5; 11 bases are shared with TRBD1. This CDR3 has 15 residues. The V segment lost 4 bases and the J segment 2 bases; nucleotides outside the gene matches: 1. Germline lookup yields CDR1 MNHNY and CDR2 SVGAGI (reference sequence). CDR3 amino acids: CASSSGQGGNQPQHF. The CDR3 nucleotides read TGTGCCAGCAGTTCGGGACAGGGGGGCAATCAGCCCCAGCATTTT.

V usage is TRBV12-5 and J usage is TRBJ2-1, with TRBD2 as a possible D gene (5 bases). The CDR3 extends over 15 amino acids. Germline V gives CDR1 LGHNT, CDR2 FRNRAP. Trimming cost V 1 base and J 4 bases, with 11 bases left between them. CDR3 nucleotide sequence: TGTGCTAGTGGTTTGGCGACTACTCAATACAATGAGCAGTTCTTC. Encoded protein: CASGLATTQYNEQFF. The full variable domain, completed using reference TRBV12-5 and TRBJ2-1, is DARVTQTPRHKVTEMGQEVTMRCQPILGHNTVFWYRQTMMQGLELLAYFRNRAPLDDSGMPKDRFSAEMPDATLATLKIQPSEPRDSAVYFCASGLATTQYNEQFFGPGTRLTVL.

The chain has TRBV5-1 and TRBJ1-5, with D unresolved. Germline values: CDR1 SGHRS, CDR2 YFSETQ. The CDR3 loop spans 14 amino acids. V dropped 4 bases and J dropped 7 bases, with 15 bases sitting between them. The CDR3 DNA follows: TGCGCCAGCAGCCCTACTGAGGGAGGGCAGCCCCAGCATTTT. Translating it yields CASSPTEGGQPQHF.

The chain is built from TRBV6-6 and TRBJ2-6, with D maybe TRBD2 (5 bases). V lost 6 bases to trimming and J lost 4 bases, with 7 bases between them. CDR3 size: 13 residues. CDR1 is MNHNY, CDR2 SVGAGI, per germline (reference sequence). The CDR3: CASRTTGANVLTF. CDR3 in DNA: TGTGCCAGCAGGACTACCGGGGCCAACGTCCTGACTTTC.

This clone has just one count. The genes are TRBV7-2 and TRBJ2-6, with D maybe TRBD1 (6 bases). V shed 2 bases and J shed 0 bases, with 8 bases lying between them. The CDR3 covers 16 residues. Germline V lookup: CDR1 SGHTA, CDR2 FQGNSA. The CDR3 DNA sequence: TGTGCCAGCAGCTTACAAGGGGGCTCTGGGGCCAACGTCCTGACTTTC. It yields the protein CASSLQGGSGANVLTF.

This sequence joins TRBV7-9 and TRBJ1-2, with D perhaps TRBD1 (5 bases). V shed 3 bases and J shed 3 bases, with 23 bases lying between them. The V gene's germline CDR1 is SEHNR and CDR2 FQNEAQ (reference sequence). The CDR3 consists of 18 residues. The CDR3 bases are TGTGCCAGCAGCTTCCCCCGGAACGTGACAGCCTCCTACTATGGCTACACCTTC. Protein: CASSFPRNVTASYYGYTF.

The CDR3 loop is CASSSQGSNYGYTF. CDR3 bases: TGTGCCAGCAGCTCACAGGGATCTAACTATGGCTACACCTTC. The rearrangement uses TRBV5-6 and TRBJ1-2, with D perhaps matching TRBD1 (6 bases). This CDR3 contains 14 residues. Germline V gene lookup returns CDR1 SGHDT and CDR2 YYEEEE. Trimming took 3 bases from V and 0 from J, leaving 9 bases between them. The complete variable domain, with remaining parts taken from reference TRBV5-6 and TRBJ1-2, reads DAGVTQSPTHLIKTRGQQVTLRCSPKSGHDTVSWYQQALGQGPQFIFQYYEEEERQRGNFPDRFSGHQFPNYSSELNVNALLLGDSALYLCASSSQGSNYGYTFGSGTRLTVV.

The rearrangement links TRBV19 to TRBJ2-1, with D perhaps TRBD2 (6 bases). The CDR3 totals 15 residues. Trimming removed 3 bases from V and 0 bases from J, with 9 bases in between. Germline values: CDR1 LNHDA, CDR2 SQIVND (reference sequence). The CDR3 DNA is TGTGCCAGTAGTATGGGCGGGGTCTCCTACAATGAGCAGTTCTTC. Translating it yields CASSMGGVSYNEQFF.

CDR3 DNA sequence: TGTGCCAGCAGCTTATCCTCTGGAGCCGGGTTACCTAACAATGAGCAGTTCTTC. Protein product: CASSLSSGAGLPNNEQFF. V and J are TRBV7-8 and TRBJ2-1; D is unresolved. Trimming took off 2 bases at V and 5 bases at J, with 22 bases between the two ends. From germline, CDR1 is SGHVS and CDR2 FQNEAQ. The CDR3 covers 18 residues.

A remark on this clone: Other DNA sequences in the sample encode the same CDR3. The chain joins TRBV18 to TRBJ2-5, with 7 bases lining up with TRBD1. V dropped 3 bases and J dropped 0; count of bases not matched to a gene: 1. The CDR3 sequence is 14 residues long. The germline V gene encodes CDR1 KGHSH and CDR2 LQKENI. The DNA for the CDR3 is TGTGCCAGCTCACCGGGACAGAACCAAGAGACCCAGTACTTC. Translation gives CASSPGQNQETQYF.

This clone was picked up one time. The chain recombines TRBV7-2 with TRBJ2-4, with D perhaps matching TRBD1 (6 bases). The ends were cut back, 5 bases at V and 8 bases at J, with 10 bases in the middle. The CDR3 length is 12 residues. The germline gives CDR1 SGHTA, CDR2 FQGNSA. CDR3 loop: CASSAQGYIQYF. As DNA, the CDR3 is TGTGCCAGCAGCGCACAGGGTTACATTCAGTACTTC.